This T cell receptor (beta chain) originates from a study of long-term antiretroviral therapy in people with HIV. Survey level was the resolution at which the v3.0 immunoSEQ assay ran. Repertoires were generated with immunoSEQ multiplex PCR, while TCRdb's copy carries only in-frame clones and drops some. This sample yields around 8,000 clones, of which around 83% are seen a single time; roughly 9.5% belongs to the top ten. Per the germline V gene, CDR1 is SGHTA and CDR2 is FQGTGA. Trimming removed 5 bases at V and 7 bases at J, with 20 bases between. The CDR3 contains 15 residues. The chain uses TRBV7-3 and TRBJ1-1; D not certain. This material consisted of unsorted PBMCs, taken 0.3 years before starting antiretroviral therapy. This sequence originates from a man aged 30 to 39 with HIV. CDR3 nucleotides: TGTGCCAGCAGCCCCTCCAAATTAAGGTATAGTGAAGCTTTCTTT. It is translated as CASSPSKLRYSEAFF.